These 13 T cell receptor beta chains came from one sample sequenced in a study of OX40 agonist ivuxolimab in advanced cancers. TCRdb's copy holds only in-frame clones and misses some; the assay was immunoSEQ multiplex PCR. The sample holds around 64,000 clones, approximately 88% seen once. This specimen was CD4+ or CD8+ T cells sorted from blood, taken in a trial of the OX40 agonist ivuxolimab. Every receptor here comes from an adult with an advanced solid tumor such as melanoma, head and neck, liver or kidney cancer.

The chain has TRBV5-1 and TRBJ1-1; tentative D call: TRBD1 (6 bases). The CDR3 contains 15 residues. Trimming pared 3 bases from V and 1 base from J, leaving 13 bases between. Germline CDR1 SGHRS, CDR2 YFSETQ. The CDR3 DNA reads as TGCGCCAGCAGCTCTGCGGGGGCCGAGAACACTGAAGCTTTCTTT. Protein: CASSSAGAENTEAFF.

The gene calls are TRBV4-1 and TRBJ1-3; D possibly corresponds to TRBD1 (5 bases). V lost 4 bases, J lost 3 bases, and 16 bases lay in between. The CDR3 totals 16 residues. Germline V gene lookup returns CDR1 MGHRA and CDR2 YSYEKL. CDR3 protein: CASSPVGGGIGNTIYF. The CDR3 region has the DNA TGCGCCAGCAGCCCGGTCGGGGGAGGGATTGGAAACACCATATATTTT.

This clone was seen just once. This chain connects TRBV6-5 to TRBJ2-7; D ambiguous. CDR1 and CDR2 from the germline V gene are MNHEY and SVGAGI. Trimming removed 2 bases at V and 4 bases at J, with 3 bases between. CDR3 length: 11 amino acids. Here the CDR3 DNA reads TGTGCCAGCAGTTACAAATACGAGCAGTACTTC. This translates into CASSYKYEQYF.

This chain joins TRBV6-1 and TRBJ1-5; TRBD1 aligns across 7 bases. This CDR3 is 16 amino acids long. Germline CDR1 MNHNS, CDR2 SASEGT. V trimming: 2 bases; J trimming: 6 bases; junction bases outside the gene matches: 10. CDR3 protein: CASSENLQGFGQPQHF. The CDR3 nucleotides read TGTGCCAGCAGTGAAAATCTACAGGGGTTCGGTCAGCCCCAGCATTTT.

This chain connects TRBV5-1 to TRBJ1-1; D not resolved. The germline CDR1 and CDR2 sequences are SGHRS and YFSETQ. Between the trimmed V and J ends, which lost 4 bases and 6 bases, there was a span of 16 bases. CDR3 length equals 14 residues. The DNA for the CDR3 is TGCGCCAGCAGCCACCCATCCGACTTCGCTGAAGCTTTCTTT. Encoded protein: CASSHPSDFAEAFF.

For the CDR3, the DNA is TGTGCCAGCAGCCAAACAGGGTTCGAGACCCAGTACTTC. It yields the protein CASSQTGFETQYF. J is TRBJ2-5 and V is TRBV7-7; D might be TRBD1 (6 bases). This CDR3 has 13 residues. V lost 5 bases, J lost 5 bases, and 12 bases lay in between. Germline CDR1 is SSHAT and CDR2 is FNYEAQ (reference sequence).

The CDR3 reads CASSEGEGGPWRNSPLHF. CDR3 sequence (DNA): TGTGCCAGCAGTGAGGGGGAGGGCGGGCCTTGGAGAAATTCACCCCTCCACTTT. V is TRBV25-1 and J is TRBJ1-6; tentatively, D is TRBD1 (5 bases). This CDR3 is 18 amino acids long. Per the germline V gene, CDR1 is MGHDK and CDR2 is SYGVNS. Trimming took 3 bases from V and 7 from J, leaving 22 bases between them. Full variable domain (remainder filled in from reference TRBV25-1 and TRBJ1-6): EADIYQTPRYLVIGTGKKITLECSQTMGHDKMYWYQQDPGMELHLIHYSYGVNSTEKGDLSSESTVSRIRTEHFPLTLESARPSHTSQYLCASSEGEGGPWRNSPLHFGNGTRLTVT.

In its sample, this clone was seen a few times. CDR3 sequence (DNA): TGCGCCAGCAGCTGGGGAGTCGTGAACACTGAAGCTTTCTTT. It specifies CASSWGVVNTEAFF. The chain combines TRBV5-1 with TRBJ1-1; D uncertain. Looked up from germline, CDR1 is SGHRS and CDR2 is YFSETQ. V lost 3 bases to trimming and J lost 0 bases, with 9 bases between them. CDR3 size: 14 residues.

The rearrangement joins TRBV5-1 to TRBJ2-7; TRBD1 matches 9 bases. The CDR3 covers 14 residues. Germline V gene sequence: CDR1 SGHRS, CDR2 YFSETQ. V gave up 4 bases and J gave up 4 bases; unmatched junction bases: 6. CDR3 nucleotides: TGCGCCAGCAGCCGGACAGGGGACTTTTACGAGCAGTACTTC. It is translated as CASSRTGDFYEQYF.

The chain links TRBV7-2 to TRBJ2-7; D might be TRBD1 (6 bases). This CDR3 is built from 14 residues. The V end lost 3 bases, the J end lost 5 bases, and 14 bases lay between the germline ends. The germline V gene encodes CDR1 SGHTA and CDR2 FQGNSA. The CDR3 sequence is CASSFVTGWDEQYF. For the CDR3, the DNA is TGTGCCAGCAGCTTCGTGACAGGCTGGGACGAGCAGTACTTC.

The chain couples TRBV5-4 to TRBJ2-3; no clear D gene. Trimming took 0 bases from V and 1 from J, leaving 12 bases between them. The CDR3 has 16 amino acids. From germline, CDR1 is SGHNT and CDR2 YYREEE (reference sequence). CDR3 amino acids: CASSLALGRGTDTQYF. CDR3 DNA: TGTGCCAGCAGCTTGGCCTTGGGTAGGGGCACAGATACGCAGTATTTT. The variable domain in full, completed from reference TRBV5-4 and TRBJ2-3, reads ETGVTQSPTHLIKTRGQQVTLRCSSQSGHNTVSWYQQALGQGPQFIFQYYREEENGRGNFPPRFSGLQFPNYSSELNVNALELDDSALYLCASSLALGRGTDTQYFGPGTRLTVL.

The chain recombines TRBV9 with TRBJ2-1, with TRBD2 identical over 9 bases. CDR1 is SGDLS and CDR2 is YYNGEE in the germline V gene. With V trimmed by 6 bases and J by 5 bases, 6 bases remained unmatched. This CDR3 is 14 amino acids long. The CDR3 loop is CASTRTSENNEQFF. CDR3 nucleotide sequence: TGTGCCAGCACCCGGACTAGCGAAAACAATGAGCAGTTCTTC.

The chain uses TRBV19 and TRBJ2-7; tentatively, D is TRBD2 (6 bases). In germline, CDR1 is LNHDA, CDR2 SQIVND (reference sequence). The length of the CDR3 is 13 residues. V gave up 1 base and J gave up 7 bases, with 11 bases separating them. The CDR3 bases are TGTGCCAGTAGTATAGGAGGTCGGGGGGAGCAGTACTTC. Translating it yields CASSIGGRGEQYF.